This record concerns one TCR beta chain sequence. The entry originates in a study of shared clonotypes between healthy human individuals. Study at large: Donor composition was a couple of women and a few men, aged 18 to 49.

The data were produced by immunoSEQ multiplex PCR, yet TCRdb's version contains in-frame clones alone and is incomplete. The sample includes more than 400,000 clones, roughly 80% of them seen just once. The CDR3 spans 15 residues. The V gene's germline CDR1 is MNHEY and CDR2 SVGAGI. V lost 6 bases to trimming and J lost 7 bases; unmatched junction nucleotides: 14. The sequenced material came from PBMCs. The source is a woman in her thirties or forties in good health. Some clones in this sample may be carry-over from other donors' samples. The genes are TRBV6-5 and TRBJ1-2, with 7 positions matching TRBD1. The CDR3 loop is CASSQKHRGTIGYTF. CDR3 sequence (DNA): TGTGCCAGCAGCCAAAAACACAGGGGCACCATTGGCTACACCTTC.